A selection of T cell receptor beta chains follows, all from one sample in a study of blood T cells in healthy people across ages. MiXCR, applied by TCRdb to the 5' RACE reads, yields one record per CDR3 protein. The sample carries some 1.5 million distinct CDR3 sequences, about 30% recorded once. Sample: blood. These receptors were collected from a woman aged 25 to 39 in good health. Each CDR3 is given with its conserved first and last residue. The order of the fields is D gene, clone size, V gene, J gene, CDR3 DNA, CDR3 protein. A D gene is named only where the DNA matches it firmly. Clone size is stated in some rows and not others, as once, few, many or a class when expanded.

d_call: TRBD1; clone_size: NA; v_call: TRBV2; j_call: TRBJ2-1; cdr3_nt: TGTGCCATCCAGGGACAGGGGGCGTCTAGCTCCTACAATGAGCAGTTCTTC; cdr3_aa: CAIQGQGASSSYNEQFF
d_call: TRBD1; clone_size: few; v_call: TRBV12-3/TRBV12-4; j_call: TRBJ1-6; cdr3_nt: TGTGCCAGCAGTCTCGGGACGGTCAGGGGGTATTCACCCCTCCACTTT; cdr3_aa: CASSLGTVRGYSPLHF
d_call: NA; clone_size: NA; v_call: TRBV30; j_call: TRBJ1-3; cdr3_nt: TGTGCCTGGAGCGACAGGCTTGTCGACACCATATATTTT; cdr3_aa: CAWSDRLVDTIYF
d_call: TRBD2; clone_size: few; v_call: TRBV12-3/TRBV12-4; j_call: TRBJ2-1; cdr3_nt: TGTGCCAGCCGGGGGGGGCGGGGGACCTACAATGAGCAGTTCTTC; cdr3_aa: CASRGGRGTYNEQFF
d_call: NA; clone_size: NA; v_call: TRBV7-6; j_call: TRBJ1-2; cdr3_nt: TGTGCCAGCAGCTTAAATTCCGGACAGACCTCCTATGGCTACACCTTC; cdr3_aa: CASSLNSGQTSYGYTF
d_call: NA; clone_size: NA; v_call: TRBV5-6; j_call: TRBJ1-2; cdr3_nt: TGTGCCAGCAGCTGGAGCTCGGGAGGGGGGAATGGCTACACCTTC; cdr3_aa: CASSWSSGGGNGYTF
d_call: NA; clone_size: NA; v_call: TRBV7-2; j_call: TRBJ1-4; cdr3_nt: TGTGCCAGCAGTTGGGGCAGATCTAATGAAAAACTGTTTTTT; cdr3_aa: CASSWGRSNEKLFF
d_call: NA; clone_size: NA; v_call: TRBV21-1; j_call: TRBJ2-7; cdr3_nt: TGTGCCAGCAGCAGAGAGCTAGCGGAGGCCTCCTACGAGCAGTACTTC; cdr3_aa: CASSRELAEASYEQYF
d_call: TRBD1; clone_size: NA; v_call: TRBV5-6; j_call: TRBJ1-2; cdr3_nt: TGTGCCAGCAGCCCTCCGGGACAGGGGGCTATGGACTACACCTTC; cdr3_aa: CASSPPGQGAMDYTF
d_call: NA; clone_size: NA; v_call: TRBV2; j_call: TRBJ2-4; cdr3_nt: TGTGCCAGCAGTGAAGAGGTGAGGAACATTCAGTACTTC; cdr3_aa: CASSEEVRNIQYF
d_call: NA; clone_size: NA; v_call: TRBV12-3/TRBV12-4; j_call: TRBJ1-5; cdr3_nt: TGTGCCAGCAGTTTATTAGGGTATAGCAATCAGCCCCAGCATTTT; cdr3_aa: CASSLLGYSNQPQHF
d_call: TRBD1; clone_size: NA; v_call: TRBV7-2; j_call: TRBJ2-1; cdr3_nt: TGTGCCAGCAGCCGCCCAGGGGGATTTCCGCGTTCTCAGGCCCATGAGCAGTTCTTC; cdr3_aa: CASSRPGGFPRSQAHEQFF
d_call: NA; clone_size: few; v_call: TRBV6-2/TRBV6-3; j_call: TRBJ2-1; cdr3_nt: TGTGCCAGCAGTTCTCGGACCCTCTACAATGAGCAGTTCTTC; cdr3_aa: CASSSRTLYNEQFF
d_call: NA; clone_size: many; v_call: TRBV24-1; j_call: TRBJ2-1; cdr3_nt: TGTGCCACCAGTGATCCCCGACAGGCGTCAGAGCAGTTCTTC; cdr3_aa: CATSDPRQASEQFF
d_call: NA; clone_size: few; v_call: TRBV27; j_call: TRBJ2-7; cdr3_nt: TGTGCCAGCAGTTTTTCGGGGGCCCACGAGCAGTACTTC; cdr3_aa: CASSFSGAHEQYF
d_call: TRBD2; clone_size: NA; v_call: TRBV12-3/TRBV12-4; j_call: TRBJ2-3; cdr3_nt: TGTGCCAGCAGTTGGGCTAGCGGGGGGGCCGGAAAGGATACGCAGTATTTT; cdr3_aa: CASSWASGGAGKDTQYF
d_call: TRBD1; clone_size: NA; v_call: TRBV19; j_call: TRBJ1-1; cdr3_nt: TGTGCCAGTAGTACGACCGGGACAGGGTACACTGAAGCTTTCTTT; cdr3_aa: CASSTTGTGYTEAFF
d_call: TRBD2; clone_size: NA; v_call: TRBV12-3/TRBV12-4; j_call: TRBJ2-1; cdr3_nt: TGTGCCAGCAGTTTATCCCTACTAGCGGGAAGAACCTACAATGAGCAGTTCTTC; cdr3_aa: CASSLSLLAGRTYNEQFF
d_call: NA; clone_size: many; v_call: TRBV10-3; j_call: TRBJ2-7; cdr3_nt: TGTGCCATCAGTGAGTCGGTGGGATTCGAGCAGTACTTC; cdr3_aa: CAISESVGFEQYF
d_call: NA; clone_size: many; v_call: TRBV7-9; j_call: TRBJ2-1; cdr3_nt: TGTGCCAGCAGCTTAGGATACGATGAGCAGTTCTTC; cdr3_aa: CASSLGYDEQFF
d_call: TRBD2; clone_size: NA; v_call: TRBV7-2; j_call: TRBJ2-2; cdr3_nt: TGTGCCAGCAGCCGGACGACTAGCGGGAGAAAGACCGGGGAGCTGTTTTTT; cdr3_aa: CASSRTTSGRKTGELFF
d_call: TRBD1; clone_size: NA; v_call: TRBV28; j_call: TRBJ2-3; cdr3_nt: TGTGCCAGCAGTTTCGCGGGACAGGGCAGTGGAGATACGCAGTATTTT; cdr3_aa: CASSFAGQGSGDTQYF
d_call: NA; clone_size: many; v_call: TRBV5-1; j_call: TRBJ2-7; cdr3_nt: TGCGCCAGCAGCTTGGAACCCCACTTTGACGAGCAGTACTTC; cdr3_aa: CASSLEPHFDEQYF
d_call: NA; clone_size: many; v_call: TRBV12-3/TRBV12-4; j_call: TRBJ2-5; cdr3_nt: TGTGCCAGCAGCATACATGGGGATTTGGAGACCCAGTACTTC; cdr3_aa: CASSIHGDLETQYF
d_call: NA; clone_size: NA; v_call: TRBV7-9; j_call: TRBJ2-7; cdr3_nt: TGTGCCAGCAGTTCGGGCAGCGGCGAGCAGTACTTC; cdr3_aa: CASSSGSGEQYF
d_call: NA; clone_size: few; v_call: TRBV24-1; j_call: TRBJ2-5; cdr3_nt: TGTGCCACCAGTGAGGCAGGAGGGCCTGCGGAGACCCAGTACTTC; cdr3_aa: CATSEAGGPAETQYF
d_call: TRBD1; clone_size: few; v_call: TRBV3-1; j_call: TRBJ1-4; cdr3_nt: TGTGCCAGCAGCCAAGCCAGGGGGCCTGGTGAAAAACTGTTTTTT; cdr3_aa: CASSQARGPGEKLFF
d_call: NA; clone_size: many; v_call: TRBV7-9; j_call: TRBJ2-7; cdr3_nt: TGTGCCAGCAGCGCGAGCGGTTCCTACGAGCAGTACTTC; cdr3_aa: CASSASGSYEQYF
d_call: NA; clone_size: few; v_call: TRBV5-1; j_call: TRBJ2-3; cdr3_nt: TGCGCCAGCAGCTTCCAGGGGTTAAAGGCAGATACGCAGTATTTT; cdr3_aa: CASSFQGLKADTQYF
d_call: TRBD1; clone_size: NA; v_call: TRBV18; j_call: TRBJ2-1; cdr3_nt: TGTGCCAGCTCACCCCTCGGGACAGGGGGCATTGAGCAGTTCTTC; cdr3_aa: CASSPLGTGGIEQFF
d_call: NA; clone_size: few; v_call: TRBV5-1; j_call: TRBJ2-7; cdr3_nt: TGCGCCAGCAGCCCCACCCAGGGGAGGCCCTACGAGCAGTACTTC; cdr3_aa: CASSPTQGRPYEQYF
d_call: TRBD1; clone_size: few; v_call: TRBV5-1; j_call: TRBJ1-2; cdr3_nt: TGCGCCTGCAAGGTTGAACCCGACAGGGTGGTCTATGGCTACACCTTC; cdr3_aa: CACKVEPDRVVYGYTF
d_call: TRBD1; clone_size: few; v_call: TRBV12-3/TRBV12-4; j_call: TRBJ1-6; cdr3_nt: TGTGCCAGCAGTCGGGACAGGGGGGCTTCACCCTTCCACTTT; cdr3_aa: CASSRDRGASPFHF
d_call: TRBD2; clone_size: NA; v_call: TRBV24-1; j_call: TRBJ2-3; cdr3_nt: TGTGCCACCGGACTAGCGGGAGCAGATACGCAGTATTTT; cdr3_aa: CATGLAGADTQYF
d_call: NA; clone_size: NA; v_call: TRBV5-6; j_call: TRBJ1-6; cdr3_nt: TGTACCAGCAGCCCCTGGGGTGCAGATAATTCACCCCTCCACTTT; cdr3_aa: CTSSPWGADNSPLHF
d_call: NA; clone_size: NA; v_call: TRBV28; j_call: TRBJ1-2; cdr3_nt: TGTGCCAGCAGTTTAGACCAGTCCTATGGCTACACCTTC; cdr3_aa: CASSLDQSYGYTF
d_call: NA; clone_size: few; v_call: TRBV3-1; j_call: TRBJ1-1; cdr3_nt: TGTGCCAGCAGCCAAGGACAGAGGGCTGAAGCTTTCTTT; cdr3_aa: CASSQGQRAEAFF
d_call: NA; clone_size: NA; v_call: TRBV30; j_call: TRBJ1-6; cdr3_nt: TGTGCCTGGAGCTCGGGCTTTAATTCACCCCTCCACTTT; cdr3_aa: CAWSSGFNSPLHF
d_call: NA; clone_size: many; v_call: TRBV29-1; j_call: TRBJ1-2; cdr3_nt: TGCAGCGTTGAACGACAAGACGGACCCTATGGCTACACCTTC; cdr3_aa: CSVERQDGPYGYTF
d_call: NA; clone_size: NA; v_call: TRBV11-2; j_call: TRBJ2-3; cdr3_nt: TGTGCCAGCAGCTTATCAAACCCCCCAGATACGCAGTATTTT; cdr3_aa: CASSLSNPPDTQYF
d_call: NA; clone_size: NA; v_call: TRBV5-6; j_call: TRBJ2-7; cdr3_nt: TGTGCCAGCAGCTTGTGGGGGGCTAGCTCCGAGCAGTACTTC; cdr3_aa: CASSLWGASSEQYF
d_call: TRBD1; clone_size: many; v_call: TRBV29-1; j_call: TRBJ2-1; cdr3_nt: TGCAGCGGACAGGGGTACAATGAGCAGTTCTTC; cdr3_aa: CSGQGYNEQFF
d_call: NA; clone_size: once; v_call: TRBV12-3/TRBV12-4; j_call: TRBJ2-3; cdr3_nt: TGTGCCAGCACTCCCAGCAGGGATACGCAGTATTTT; cdr3_aa: CASTPSRDTQYF
d_call: TRBD1; clone_size: many; v_call: TRBV20-1; j_call: TRBJ2-1; cdr3_nt: TGCAGTGCTAGAGGGGACAGGGTGGCTTGGGAGCAGTTCTTC; cdr3_aa: CSARGDRVAWEQFF
d_call: TRBD1; clone_size: few; v_call: TRBV5-1; j_call: TRBJ2-3; cdr3_nt: TGCGCCAGCAGCGCGAGGACAGGGAATGAAGATACGCAGTATTTT; cdr3_aa: CASSARTGNEDTQYF
d_call: NA; clone_size: NA; v_call: TRBV24-1; j_call: TRBJ1-1; cdr3_nt: TGTGCCACCAGTGATTCGGGTCTCGCGGGAGCTTTCTTT; cdr3_aa: CATSDSGLAGAFF
d_call: TRBD1; clone_size: NA; v_call: TRBV7-6; j_call: TRBJ1-2; cdr3_nt: TGTGCCAGCAGCTCAACAGGGGCTGATTACACCTTC; cdr3_aa: CASSSTGADYTF
d_call: NA; clone_size: NA; v_call: TRBV11-2; j_call: TRBJ1-4; cdr3_nt: TGTGCCAGCAGCGACCACCCAACTAATGAAAAACTGTTTTTT; cdr3_aa: CASSDHPTNEKLFF
d_call: NA; clone_size: few; v_call: TRBV7-9; j_call: TRBJ2-3; cdr3_nt: TGTGCCAGCAGCTTAAATGTTGTTATAGATACGCAGTATTTT; cdr3_aa: CASSLNVVIDTQYF
d_call: NA; clone_size: NA; v_call: TRBV4-1; j_call: TRBJ1-1; cdr3_nt: TGCGCCAGCAGCACAAGCGGAAGGGGGGCTGAAGCTTTCTTT; cdr3_aa: CASSTSGRGAEAFF
d_call: NA; clone_size: NA; v_call: TRBV5-1; j_call: TRBJ2-7; cdr3_nt: TGCGCCAGCAGCCTGGGACCCCTTGGTGAGCAGTACTTC; cdr3_aa: CASSLGPLGEQYF
d_call: NA; clone_size: NA; v_call: TRBV20-1; j_call: TRBJ2-3; cdr3_nt: TGCAGTGCTAGAGATGGGTCCGGACTGCCCCCGTATTTT; cdr3_aa: CSARDGSGLPPYF
d_call: TRBD1; clone_size: NA; v_call: TRBV20-1; j_call: TRBJ1-4; cdr3_nt: TGCAGTGCCCAGGGGCAGGGGGGAGAAAAACTGTTTTTT; cdr3_aa: CSAQGQGGEKLFF
d_call: NA; clone_size: NA; v_call: TRBV5-1; j_call: TRBJ2-3; cdr3_nt: TGCGCCAGCAGCCCCAGGGACGGATTGAGCACAGATACGCAGTATTTT; cdr3_aa: CASSPRDGLSTDTQYF
d_call: NA; clone_size: NA; v_call: TRBV7-9; j_call: TRBJ2-5; cdr3_nt: TGTGCCAGCAGCACAGTGGGGGCAGAGACCCAGTACTTC; cdr3_aa: CASSTVGAETQYF